One sample yielded the 23 T cell receptor beta chains listed below, sequenced in a study of blood T cell repertoires in COVID-19. The table came from immunoSEQ multiplex PCR; TCRdb's copy has only in-frame clones and leaves some out. The sample has roughly 250,000 clones, about nine tenths seen once; the top ten hold under 3%. The sample consisted of peripheral blood. The receptors here all came from a person aged 18 to 29 with COVID-19, enrolled during active disease.

A few counts support this clone. V and J are TRBV29-1 and TRBJ2-7; 9 bases line up with TRBD1. The CDR3 extends over 13 amino acids. Germline CDR1 SQVTM, CDR2 ANQGSEA. The V and J ends lost 6 bases and 1 base, in that order; junction bases with no gene match: 4. The CDR3 reads CSVGTGRSYEQYF. In DNA form, the CDR3 reads TGCAGCGTGGGGACAGGGAGGTCCTACGAGCAGTACTTC.

This chain joins TRBV7-2 and TRBJ2-2, with 7 bases identical to TRBD2. From germline, CDR1 is SGHTA and CDR2 FQGNSA. This CDR3 contains 16 residues. With V trimmed by 1 base and J by 3 bases, 5 bases remained unmatched. CDR3 sequence: CASSLGGGQYTGELFF. CDR3 DNA: TGTGCCAGCAGCTTAGGGGGAGGGCAATACACCGGGGAGCTGTTTTTT. The complete variable domain, with remaining parts taken from reference TRBV7-2 and TRBJ2-2, reads GAGVSQSPSNKVTEKGKDVELRCDPISGHTALYWYRQSLGQGLEFLIYFQGNSAPDKSGLPSDRFSAERTGGSVSTLTIQRTQQEDSAVYLCASSLGGGQYTGELFFGEGSRLTVL.

The genes are TRBV5-1 and TRBJ2-5, with 12 positions matching TRBD2. The junction had 13 bases not matched to a gene; V was cut back by 4 bases and J by 3 bases. Germline V gives CDR1 SGHRS, CDR2 YFSETQ. This CDR3 region has 18 residues. CDR3 nucleotides: TGCGCCAGCAGCCGGGGGACTAGCGGGCCTTTCGAAGAAGAGACCCAGTACTTC. Encoded protein: CASSRGTSGPFEEETQYF.

V is TRBV4-3 and J is TRBJ2-7; no clear D. Looked up from germline, CDR1 is LGHNA and CDR2 is YSLEER. The CDR3 extends over 16 amino acids. V lost 4 bases and J lost 0, with 16 bases in between. CDR3 sequence reads: CASSRLMAASSYEQYF. CDR3 coding DNA: TGCGCCAGCAGCCGTTTAATGGCGGCAAGCTCCTACGAGCAGTACTTC.

The chain couples TRBV7-9 to TRBJ2-2, with TRBD1 as a possible D gene (5 bases). The V end was cut by 1 base, the J end by 1 base, with 10 bases between. Germline loops: CDR1 SEHNR, CDR2 FQNEAQ (reference sequence). The CDR3 contains 16 residues. For the CDR3, the DNA is TGTGCCAGCAGCTTAGTGGAGACAGTGAACACCGGGGAGCTGTTTTTT. It codes for CASSLVETVNTGELFF.

As regards this clone: The sample contains more than one DNA sequence encoding this CDR3. The chain links TRBV9 to TRBJ2-1, with D unresolved. V was cut by 0 bases and J by 7 bases, with 5 bases left in between. In germline, CDR1 is SGDLS, CDR2 YYNGEE. This CDR3 contains 12 residues. The CDR3 sequence: CASSVAPNEQFF. The CDR3 coding sequence is TGTGCCAGCAGCGTAGCCCCAAATGAGCAGTTCTTC.

The chain is built from TRBV5-6 and TRBJ2-3; 10 nucleotides match TRBD1. The junction had 7 bases not matched to a gene; V was cut back by 3 bases and J by 6 bases. CDR3 length equals 15 residues. Germline-derived CDR1 and CDR2 are SGHDT and YYEEEE. CDR3 loop: CASSSRQGARDTQYF. As DNA, the CDR3 is TGTGCCAGCAGCTCGCGACAGGGGGCGAGGGATACGCAGTATTTT.

The chain carries TRBV5-1 and TRBJ2-1; 8 bases are a match to TRBD1. With V trimmed by 2 bases and J by 9 bases, 16 bases remained unmatched. Germline V gene data show CDR1 as SGHRS and CDR2 as YFSETQ. The CDR3 is made up of 17 amino acids. The DNA for the CDR3 is TGCGCCAGCAGCTTAAGTCCCGCCGGGACAGGTTCTGGTGAGCAGTTCTTC. Translation gives CASSLSPAGTGSGEQFF.

The gene calls are TRBV6-5 and TRBJ2-2; TRBD2 matches at 7 bases. The CDR3 covers 15 residues. V dropped 7 bases and J dropped 2; count of bases not matched to a gene: 7. Germline assignment: CDR1 MNHEY and CDR2 SVGAGI. This chain's CDR3 is CASTLLAANTGELFF. The CDR3, as DNA: TGTGCCAGCACCCTCCTAGCGGCAAACACCGGGGAGCTGTTTTTT.

The rearrangement links TRBV27 to TRBJ2-2, with 8 bases that match TRBD1. The CDR3 spans 15 residues. The V gene's germline CDR1 is MNHEY and CDR2 SMNVEV (reference sequence). The trim removed 8 bases at V and 4 bases at J, leaving 9 bases unmatched. Here the CDR3 reads CASEAQGATTGELFF. CDR3 coding DNA: TGTGCCAGCGAGGCGCAGGGGGCGACCACCGGGGAGCTGTTTTTT.

The chain carries TRBV19 and TRBJ2-1, with a possible D match to TRBD2 (6 bases). The germline gives CDR1 LNHDA, CDR2 SQIVND (reference sequence). V was cut by 2 bases and J by 7 bases, with 12 bases left in between. There are 14 residues in the CDR3. The CDR3 loop is CASSILGLANEQFF. CDR3 sequence (DNA): TGTGCCAGTAGTATACTAGGGCTAGCGAATGAGCAGTTCTTC.

The chain has TRBV29-1 and TRBJ2-7; no reliable D call. The ends were cut back, 2 bases at V and 3 bases at J, with 8 bases in the middle. The CDR3 has 12 residues. Looked up from germline, CDR1 is SQVTM and CDR2 is ANQGSEA. In DNA form, the CDR3 reads TGCAGCGTTGAATCTTTCAGCTACGAGCAGTACTTC. Amino acid sequence: CSVESFSYEQYF.

The chain uses TRBV9 and TRBJ2-3, with 9 bases identical to TRBD2. Germline lookup yields CDR1 SGDLS and CDR2 YYNGEE. J lost 0 bases, V lost 3 bases, and 5 bases had no gene match. CDR3 length: 16 amino acids. CDR3 sequence (DNA): TGTGCCAGCAGCGGGGGTAGCGGGAGAAGCACAGATACGCAGTATTTT. Translation gives CASSGGSGRSTDTQYF.

This chain links TRBV19 with TRBJ1-2; 9 bases agree with TRBD1. Germline V gene lookup returns CDR1 LNHDA and CDR2 SQIVND (reference sequence). CDR3 length: 14 residues. The J segment lost 7 bases and the V segment lost 5 bases, leaving 8 bases of the junction unmatched. CDR3 residues: CASSDRQGVTGYTF. The CDR3 coding sequence is TGTGCCAGTAGTGATCGACAGGGGGTAACTGGCTACACCTTC. The entire variable domain, with the rest obtained from reference TRBV19 and TRBJ1-2, is as follows: DGGITQSPKYLFRKEGQNVTLSCEQNLNHDAMYWYRQDPGQGLRLIYYSQIVNDFQKGDIAEGYSVSREKKESFPLTVTSAQKNPTAFYLCASSDRQGVTGYTFGSGTRLTVV.

There are a few counts of this clone. The gene calls are TRBV6-5 and TRBJ1-4, with a tentative D call TRBD1 (5 bases). Germline lookup yields CDR1 MNHEY and CDR2 SVGAGI. The CDR3 runs to 15 residues. Between the trimmed V and J ends, which lost 0 bases and 6 bases, there was a span of 11 bases. CDR3 protein: CASSYSRGGYEKLFF. The CDR3 DNA reads as TGTGCCAGCAGTTACTCGCGCGGGGGATATGAAAAACTGTTTTTT.

The chain employs TRBV6-1 and TRBJ1-5; D is perhaps TRBD1 (5 bases). The CDR3 totals 15 residues. Germline V gene sequence: CDR1 MNHNS, CDR2 SASEGT. Trimming pared 1 base from V and 7 bases from J, leaving 14 bases between. Here the CDR3 reads CASSEGGGWAQPQHF. CDR3 in DNA: TGTGCCAGCAGTGAAGGGGGCGGATGGGCCCAGCCCCAGCATTTT.

V usage is TRBV4-3 and J usage is TRBJ2-3; D remains ambiguous. Germline V lookup: CDR1 LGHNA, CDR2 YSLEER. Trimming shortened V by 3 bases and J by 2 bases, and 9 bases separated the two germline ends. The CDR3 sequence is 14 residues long. The CDR3 DNA follows: TGCGCCAGCAGCCACGGGTCCTACACAGATACGCAGTATTTT. Its protein is CASSHGSYTDTQYF.

V is TRBV10-3 and J is TRBJ2-1; 8 bases are shared with TRBD2. The V segment lost 6 bases and the J segment 8 bases; nucleotides outside the gene matches: 3. CDR1 and CDR2 from the germline V gene are ENHRY and SYGVKD. The CDR3 sequence is 12 residues long. CDR3 bases: TGTGCCATCAGCGGGGGGGGAGATGAGCAGTTCTTC. It translates to CAISGGGDEQFF.

The chain is built from TRBV10-3 and TRBJ2-1, with 14 bases aligning to TRBD2. Germline V gene sequence: CDR1 ENHRY, CDR2 SYGVKD. The CDR3 is 15 amino acids. V dropped 5 bases and J dropped 5; count of bases not matched to a gene: 2. The CDR3 nucleotides are TGTGCCATCAGTCCGGGACTAGCGGGAGACAATGAGCAGTTCTTC. Residues: CAISPGLAGDNEQFF.

The V and J genes are TRBV7-9 and TRBJ1-2; 10 bases agree with TRBD1. CDR3 length: 15 residues. Germline assignment: CDR1 SEHNR and CDR2 FQNEAQ (reference sequence). V was pared by 7 bases and J by 0 bases, with 5 bases of the junction left unmatched. CDR3 region: CASNRDRGPNYGYTF. CDR3 bases: TGTGCCAGCAACCGTGACAGGGGGCCTAACTATGGCTACACCTTC.

The J gene is TRBJ1-6, the V gene TRBV4-1; the match to TRBD1 covers 7 bases. There are 16 residues in the CDR3. The ends lost 1 base at V and 9 bases at J; junction bases unmatched: 9. Germline lookup yields CDR1 MGHRA and CDR2 YSYEKL. The CDR3 DNA is TGCGCCAGCAGCCAAGTGATGGAGGGGGCGCGTTCACCCCTCCACTTT. Residues: CASSQVMEGARSPLHF.

This clone was observed a handful of times. The genes are TRBV9 and TRBJ1-2, with TRBD1 as a possible D gene (5 bases). Germline CDR1 reads SGDLS; CDR2 reads YYNGEE. Trimming cost V 0 bases and J 2 bases, with 8 bases left between them. This CDR3 region has 14 residues. The CDR3 reads CASSVVSGNYGYTF. The CDR3, as DNA: TGTGCCAGCAGCGTAGTTTCAGGGAACTATGGCTACACCTTC.

V usage is TRBV9 and J usage is TRBJ2-5, with D maybe TRBD2 (6 bases). Germline loops: CDR1 SGDLS, CDR2 YYNGEE. The CDR3 totals 13 residues. Between the trimmed V and J ends, which lost 3 bases and 4 bases, there was a span of 10 bases. This chain's CDR3 is CASSGRGSETQYF. The CDR3 DNA reads TGTGCCAGCAGCGGGCGGGGTTCAGAGACCCAGTACTTC.